The 5 T cell receptor beta chains below all came from one sample that was sequenced in a study of cytomegalovirus exposure and HLA in healthy donors. 60 Vbeta and 13 Jbeta primers were used in PCR. Sequencing used immunoSEQ multiplex PCR; TCRdb keeps in-frame clones, though not all of them. The table lists some 63,000 clones, roughly 80% of them singletons, with more than 1.5% in the top ten. The sequencing input was PBMCs. The receptors come from a human donor in good health.

This clone occurred a few times. The V call is TRBV6-4, the J call TRBJ2-1, with D perhaps TRBD2 (6 bases). The germline V gene encodes CDR1 MRHNA and CDR2 SNTAGT. CDR3 length equals 14 residues. V lost 4 bases to trimming and J lost 7 bases, with 14 bases between them. The DNA for the CDR3 is TGTGCCAGCAGTGGAACGGGAGAGGGTAATGAGCAGTTCTTC. This sequence encodes CASSGTGEGNEQFF.

The chain employs TRBV15 and TRBJ2-3; 8 bases are a match to TRBD1. CDR3 length: 14 residues. The germline V gene has CDR1 LNHNV and CDR2 YYDKDF (reference sequence). V was pared by 3 bases and J by 1 base, with 0 bases of the junction left unmatched. CDR3 amino acids: CATSRGQGTDTQYF. CDR3 sequence (DNA): TGTGCCACCAGCAGGGGACAGGGCACAGATACGCAGTATTTT.

The gene calls are TRBV19 and TRBJ2-1; 10 bases match TRBD2. Germline CDR1 and CDR2: LNHDA and SQIVND (reference sequence). Trimming cost V 4 bases and J 6 bases; bases outside gene matches: 6. This CDR3 is built from 15 residues. CDR3 nucleotide sequence: TGTGCCAGTAGTAAGCGGGGGGGCCGGGGCAATGAGCAGTTCTTC. Translating gives CASSKRGGRGNEQFF.

This clone was seen only a few times. The chain combines TRBV7-9 with TRBJ2-1; D perhaps matches TRBD1 (5 bases). Trimming pared 2 bases from V and 7 bases from J, leaving 15 bases between. Germline CDR1 SEHNR, CDR2 FQNEAQ (reference sequence). This CDR3 comprises 15 residues. This chain's CDR3 is CASSLQGSESNEQFF. DNA of the CDR3: TGTGCCAGCAGCTTACAGGGATCAGAATCAAATGAGCAGTTCTTC. Full variable domain (missing parts from reference TRBV7-9 and TRBJ2-1): DTGVSQNPRHKITKRGQNVTFRCDPISEHNRLYWYRQTLGQGPEFLTYFQNEAQLEKSRLLSDRFSAERPKGSFSTLEIQRTEQGDSAMYLCASSLQGSESNEQFFGPGTRLTVL.

The chain is built from TRBV7-8 and TRBJ1-5, with D perhaps TRBD1 (6 bases). The CDR3 runs 14 residues. V was trimmed by 4 bases and J by 5 bases, leaving 12 bases between them. The germline V gene encodes CDR1 SGHVS and CDR2 FQNEAQ. The CDR3 bases are TGTGCCAGCAGCTCCAACAGGGATTATCAGCCCCAGCATTTT. Translating it yields CASSSNRDYQPQHF.